Listed below are T cell receptor beta chains from one sample, sequenced in a study of blood T cell repertoires in COVID-19. Sequencing was performed with immunoSEQ multiplex PCR; in TCRdb, only in-frame clones are kept and a portion is missing. The data contain about 9,900 clones, 80% to 85% of them singletons. The sample was peripheral blood. The source is a man in his 60s with active COVID-19. Each CDR3 is given with its conserved first and last residue. A D gene is named only where the DNA matches it firmly. Size is stated for part of the rows, as once, few or many counts, or as a class when the clone is expanded.

j_call,d_call,v_call,clone_size,cdr3_aa,cdr3_nt
TRBJ2-7,TRBD2,TRBV5-1,.,CASSLLGRGPYEQYF,TGCGCCAGCAGCTTGCTAGGGAGGGGACCCTACGAGCAGTACTTC
TRBJ2-3,.,TRBV7-2,.,CASSGTRTDTQYF,TGTGCCAGCAGCGGCACACGCACAGATACGCAGTATTTT
TRBJ2-7,TRBD1,TRBV5-5,few,CASSLEQGSNYEQYF,TGTGCCAGCAGCTTGGAACAGGGGTCCAACTACGAGCAGTACTTC
TRBJ1-5,TRBD1,TRBV28,.,CASSSSRDRNQPQHF,TGTGCCAGCAGTTCAAGCCGGGACAGAAATCAGCCCCAGCATTTT
TRBJ2-7,.,TRBV27,.,CASSLSPGFAYEQYF,TGTGCCAGCAGTTTATCTCCGGGGTTTGCCTACGAGCAGTACTTC
TRBJ2-6,.,TRBV19,.,CASEYTSPGANVLTF,TGTGCCAGCGAATACACAAGTCCTGGGGCCAACGTCCTGACTTTC
TRBJ2-7,.,TRBV7-2,few,CASSLDSSRDEQYF,TGTGCCAGCAGCTTAGACTCTTCGAGGGACGAGCAGTACTTC
TRBJ2-4,.,TRBV27,.,CASSLWRGRGIQYF,TGTGCCAGCAGTTTATGGAGAGGGAGAGGCATTCAGTACTTC
TRBJ1-2,.,TRBV7-9,.,CASSPGTLANYGYTF,TGTGCCAGCAGTCCCGGGACTTTAGCTAACTATGGCTACACCTTC
TRBJ2-7,TRBD1,TRBV12-3/TRBV12-4,.,CASSRTGAYEQYF,TGTGCCAGCAGTAGGACAGGAGCATACGAGCAGTACTTC
TRBJ1-1,TRBD1,TRBV19,.,CASRARTGVGRGRASEAFF,TGTGCCAGTAGAGCCCGGACAGGGGTAGGCCGGGGTAGGGCGTCTGAAGCTTTCTTT
TRBJ2-2,.,TRBV2,.,CASSVSHSNTGELFF,TGTGCCAGCAGTGTGAGCCACTCGAACACCGGGGAGCTGTTTTTT
TRBJ1-2,.,TRBV6-5,.,CASRGQGGGGYTF,TGTGCCAGCAGGGGCCAGGGCGGGGGCGGCTACACCTTC
TRBJ1-2,.,TRBV19,.,CASSAYRPLNYGYTF,TGTGCCAGTAGTGCGTACAGACCTTTGAACTATGGCTACACCTTC
TRBJ2-7,TRBD1,TRBV20-1,.,CSAPGQAEQYF,TGCAGTGCCCCCGGACAGGCCGAGCAGTACTTC
TRBJ1-1,.,TRBV5-1,.,CASSFVGGGTEAFF,TGCGCCAGCAGCTTTGTCGGCGGGGGCACTGAAGCTTTCTTT
TRBJ2-7,TRBD1,TRBV5-5,.,CASSLSGTGGSFPYEQYF,TGTGCCAGCAGCTTATCCGGGACAGGGGGCTCTTTTCCCTACGAGCAGTACTTC
TRBJ1-2,.,TRBV10-3,.,CAISDQGGLNGYTF,TGTGCCATCAGTGACCAGGGCGGATTGAATGGCTACACCTTC
TRBJ2-1,TRBD1,TRBV7-9,.,CASSFPGQGSSYNEQFF,TGTGCCAGCAGCTTCCCTGGACAGGGGAGCTCCTACAATGAGCAGTTCTTC
TRBJ1-2,.,TRBV20-1,.,CSASSGDDLGYTF,TGCAGTGCTAGTTCAGGGGACGATCTTGGCTACACCTTC
TRBJ2-7,.,TRBV28,once,CASSLGGADYLESYEQYF,TGTGCCAGCAGTTTAGGCGGGGCGGACTACTTAGAATCCTACGAGCAGTACTTC
TRBJ2-1,.,TRBV2,.,CASSEAYQFF,TGTGCCAGCAGTGAAGCGTATCAGTTCTTC
TRBJ2-3,TRBD2,TRBV5-1,.,CASSLGTSGGTDTQYF,TGCGCCAGCAGCTTGGGGACTAGCGGGGGCACAGATACGCAGTATTTT
TRBJ2-1,TRBD2,TRBV7-9,.,CASSELAGGPYNEQFF,TGTGCCAGCAGCGAGCTAGCGGGGGGACCCTACAATGAGCAGTTCTTC
TRBJ1-1,.,TRBV7-6,.,CASSLGSSGWGDTEAFF,TGTGCCAGCAGCTTAGGGTCTTCCGGGTGGGGGGACACTGAAGCTTTCTTT
TRBJ2-1,TRBD1,TRBV5-8,once,CASSLGRQGLGEQFF,TGTGCCAGCAGCTTGGGTCGACAGGGGCTAGGGGAGCAGTTCTTC
TRBJ1-2,.,TRBV9,.,CASSTQPIQGARDSYGYTF,TGTGCCAGCAGCACCCAACCAATCCAAGGGGCTCGCGATAGCTATGGCTACACCTTC
TRBJ2-2,.,TRBV25-1,.,CASSGAPGELFF,TGTGCCAGCAGTGGAGCCCCCGGGGAGCTGTTTTTT
TRBJ2-1,.,TRBV1,.,CTSSQFPRRQGITSEQFF,TGCACCAGCAGCCAATTTCCCCGCAGACAGGGGATTACAAGTGAGCAGTTCTTC
TRBJ1-6,.,TRBV7-2,.,CASSPSGGSPLHF,TGTGCCAGCAGCCCCTCGGGGGGCTCACCCCTCCACTTT
TRBJ2-3,TRBD2,TRBV9,medium-sized,CASSEGLAASTDTQYF,TGTGCCAGCAGCGAGGGACTAGCGGCTAGCACAGATACGCAGTATTTT
TRBJ2-7,.,TRBV7-9,.,CASSLVEGSYEQYF,TGTGCCAGCAGCTTAGTGGAGGGTTCCTACGAGCAGTACTTC
TRBJ2-3,TRBD2,TRBV7-8,.,CASRRQRGGTDTQYF,TGTGCCAGCAGGCGCCAGCGGGGCGGCACAGATACGCAGTATTTT
TRBJ2-1,.,TRBV7-2,.,CASSEISRYNEQFF,TGTGCCAGCAGCGAAATCTCACGGTACAATGAGCAGTTCTTC
TRBJ2-7,.,TRBV27,few,CASSRAGLSYEQYF,TGTGCCAGCAGTAGAGCGGGCCTCTCCTACGAGCAGTACTTC
TRBJ2-2,TRBD1,TRBV24-1,.,CATSDGTDTGELFF,TGTGCCACCAGTGATGGGACAGACACCGGGGAGCTGTTTTTT
TRBJ2-2,TRBD1,TRBV5-4,.,CASSVGQGAHTGELFF,TGTGCCAGCAGCGTCGGACAGGGGGCGCACACCGGGGAGCTGTTTTTT
TRBJ2-4,TRBD1,TRBV5-1,.,CASSRSGQQNIQYF,TGCGCCAGCAGCCGCTCGGGACAGCAAAACATTCAGTACTTC
TRBJ1-2,.,TRBV30,.,CAWSAGDYGYTF,TGTGCCTGGAGCGCAGGGGACTATGGCTACACCTTC
TRBJ1-2,TRBD1,TRBV6-5,.,CASRPTQGVGYGYTF,TGTGCCAGCAGACCGACTCAGGGGGTGGGCTATGGCTACACCTTC
TRBJ2-1,TRBD2,TRBV27,.,CASTYGGLAGTASFSYNEQFF,TGTGCCAGCACCTACGGGGGGCTAGCGGGGACCGCCTCCTTTTCCTACAATGAGCAGTTCTTC
TRBJ2-2,.,TRBV7-2,.,CASSPSGTHNTGELFF,TGTGCCAGCAGCCCTTCCGGGACACACAACACCGGGGAGCTGTTTTTT
TRBJ2-3,.,TRBV7-2,.,CASSPTTGIGADTQYF,TGTGCCAGCAGCCCTACTACAGGGATTGGGGCAGATACGCAGTATTTT
TRBJ2-1,TRBD2,TRBV5-1,few,CASSPDLASGSNNEQFF,TGCGCCAGCAGCCCGGACTTAGCTAGCGGGAGTAACAATGAGCAGTTCTTC
TRBJ1-3,TRBD1,TRBV30,few,CAWKSGQSSGNTIYF,TGTGCCTGGAAATCGGGACAGAGCTCTGGAAACACCATATATTTT
TRBJ1-5,TRBD1,TRBV6-5,.,CASSHQGAGQPQHF,TGTGCCAGCAGTCACCAGGGGGCCGGTCAGCCCCAGCATTTT
TRBJ2-7,.,TRBV30,.,CAWAPTTYLGSYEQYF,TGTGCCTGGGCTCCGACTACCTACCTCGGCTCCTACGAGCAGTACTTC
TRBJ2-4,TRBD2,TRBV18,few,CASSPGLAGGAPVQYF,TGTGCCAGCTCACCCGGACTAGCGGGGGGGGCCCCGGTTCAGTACTTC
TRBJ1-3,.,TRBV9,.,CASSIGTSGNTIYF,TGTGCCAGCAGCATCGGGACAAGTGGAAACACCATATATTTT
TRBJ2-1,TRBD1,TRBV6-6,.,CATEDRGGQDEQFF,TGTGCCACCGAGGACAGGGGAGGTCAGGATGAGCAGTTCTTC
TRBJ2-5,TRBD1,TRBV18,.,CASSETDREETQYF,TGTGCCAGCTCAGAGACTGACAGGGAAGAGACCCAGTACTTC